The next 19 T cell receptor beta chains were all read from a single sample in a study of a mutant IDH1 vaccine in newly diagnosed glioma. Some clones are missing from TCRdb's copy, which holds only in-frame ones; the method was immunoSEQ multiplex PCR. The profile covers nearly 50,000 clones, with less than 85% appearing a single time and around 4% taken by the ten largest. Time point here: week 47, end of study. With topical imiquimod, each dose of the vaccine consisted of 300 ug of mutant IDH1 20-mer peptide. No antigens are known for them. Sample: PBMCs, taken from a glioma patient whose treatment included an IDH1 peptide vaccine. Receptors were obtained from a woman between 25 and 40 years old with glioma. Some clones in this sample may be carry-over from other donors' samples.

This chain joins TRBV11-2 and TRBJ1-5; perhaps TRBD1 as D (5 bases). This CDR3 is 16 amino acids long. V shed 1 base and J shed 1 base, with 11 bases lying between them. Per the germline V gene, CDR1 is SGHAT and CDR2 is FQNNGV. The CDR3 region is CASSLAQGSSNQPQHF. The CDR3 DNA follows: TGTGCCAGCAGCTTAGCCCAGGGAAGCAGCAATCAGCCCCAGCATTTT.

V gene TRBV27 combines with J gene TRBJ2-6, with D uncertain. CDR1 is MNHEY, CDR2 SMNVEV, per germline (reference sequence). The CDR3 loop spans 13 amino acids. Between the trimmed V and J ends, which lost 3 bases and 4 bases, there was a span of 4 bases. The CDR3: CASSFPGANVLTF. CDR3 coding DNA: TGTGCCAGCAGTTTCCCGGGGGCCAACGTCCTGACTTTC.

The J gene is TRBJ1-3, the V gene TRBV6-1, with 9 bases lining up with TRBD1. Germline V lookup: CDR1 MNHNS, CDR2 SASEGT. The CDR3 is made up of 15 amino acids. The V segment lost 11 bases and the J segment 4 bases; nucleotides outside the gene matches: 12. CDR3 sequence reads: CAGTSDRGYGNTIYF. The CDR3 DNA reads as TGTGCCGGGACTTCGGACAGGGGATACGGAAACACCATATATTTT.

The J gene is TRBJ1-1, the V gene TRBV25-1; D gene uncertain. Germline loops: CDR1 MGHDK, CDR2 SYGVNS. V was trimmed by 6 bases and J by 8 bases, leaving 22 bases between them. The CDR3 contains 15 residues. This chain's CDR3 is CASRQNWVPGMEAFF. CDR3 nucleotides: TGTGCCAGCAGACAGAATTGGGTCCCAGGTATGGAAGCTTTCTTT. The full variable domain, in which reference TRBV25-1 and TRBJ1-1 provide the parts outside the CDR3, is EADIYQTPRYLVIGTGKKITLECSQTMGHDKMYWYQQDPGMELHLIHYSYGVNSTEKGDLSSESTVSRIRTEHFPLTLESARPSHTSQYLCASRQNWVPGMEAFFGQGTRLTVV.

The chain recombines TRBV10-1 with TRBJ2-3, with 10 bases lining up with TRBD1. Germline lookup yields CDR1 WNHNN and CDR2 SYGVQD (reference sequence). CDR3 length: 15 amino acids. Germline trimming cut 0 bases from V and 5 bases from J; bases unmatched to any gene: 2. In DNA, the CDR3 is TGCGCCAGCAGTGAGTCGTGGGACAGGGGAGATACGCAGTATTTT. It codes for CASSESWDRGDTQYF.

The V and J genes are TRBV9 and TRBJ2-2; 9 bases fit TRBD2. After removal of 0 bases from V and 4 bases from J, the junction contained 4 bases not matched to a gene. The germline V gene has CDR1 SGDLS and CDR2 YYNGEE. This CDR3 has 16 residues. This CDR3 reads CASSVGSGRVTGELFF. The CDR3 DNA follows: TGTGCCAGCAGCGTAGGTAGCGGGAGAGTCACCGGGGAGCTGTTTTTT.

A note on this clone: Without the conserved terminal phenylalanine or tryptophan, this CDR3 likely stems from a read error. The DNA is left out, because the CDR3 cannot be placed on it with certainty; the CDR3 is given as TCRdb lists it. The gene calls are TRBV5-6 and TRBJ2-7; the D call of TRBD2 is as the table states it, not checked on the DNA. CDR1 and CDR2 (germline): SGHDT, YYEEEE. The CDR3 totals 13 residues, both ends included. CDR3 protein: CASSYSGLAGAPL.

The chain is built from TRBV4-2 and TRBJ2-7; D is possibly TRBD1 or TRBD2 (7 bases each). This CDR3 has 17 residues. With 0 bases removed from V and 3 bases from J, the gap between germline ends came to 18 bases. Germline-derived CDR1 and CDR2 are LGHNA and YNFKEQ. CDR3 in amino acids: CASSQERAGGGNYEQYF. The CDR3 DNA reads as TGTGCCAGCAGCCAAGAGAGGGCAGGGGGGGGCAACTACGAGCAGTACTTC.

The chain combines TRBV7-3 with TRBJ2-1, with TRBD1 identical over 9 bases. After removal of 3 bases from V and 4 bases from J, the junction contained 4 bases not matched to a gene. The germline CDR1 and CDR2 sequences are SGHTA and FQGTGA. This CDR3 contains 15 residues. Here the CDR3 DNA reads TGTGCCAGCAGCTTCGTCGGGACAGGGTACAATGAGCAGTTCTTC. As protein: CASSFVGTGYNEQFF. Full variable domain (outside the CDR3, taken from reference TRBV7-3 and TRBJ2-1): GAGVSQTPSNKVTEKGKYVELRCDPISGHTALYWYRQSLGQGPEFLIYFQGTGAADDSGLPNDRFFAVRPEGSVSTLKIQRTERGDSAVYLCASSFVGTGYNEQFFGPGTRLTVL.

Notes on this clone: At one end the junction does not follow the germline gene, possibly because of a read error. This rearrangement joins TRBV7-7 to TRBJ2-7; TRBD1 is a possible D gene (5 bases). Germline V lookup: CDR1 SSHAT, CDR2 FNYEAQ (reference sequence). This CDR3 spans 14 amino acids. The CDR3 region has the DNA TGTGCTAGCAGCGCAGGTCAGGGAAACTACGAGCAGTACTTC. It is translated as CASSAGQGNYEQYF.

This chain links TRBV10-3 with TRBJ1-1; D gene uncertain. V shed 7 bases and J shed 1 base, with 10 bases lying between them. The CDR3 consists of 13 residues. From germline, CDR1 is ENHRY and CDR2 SYGVKD. The CDR3 coding sequence is TGTGCCATCACCATGAACGGGAACACTGAAGCTTTCTTT. This codes for CAITMNGNTEAFF.

This clone was seen a few times. The chain is built from TRBV11-2 and TRBJ2-2, with 9 bases identical to TRBD2. Unmatched junction bases numbered 6, after V lost 4 bases and J lost 6 bases. Germline assignment: CDR1 SGHAT and CDR2 FQNNGV. The CDR3 is 15 amino acids. CDR3 nucleotide sequence: TGTGCCAGCAGCTCGCTAGCGGGGCAGCCCGGGGAGCTGTTTTTT. It translates to CASSSLAGQPGELFF.

The chain carries TRBV11-2 and TRBJ2-4, with TRBD2 matching over 7 bases. Germline V CDR1 and CDR2: SGHAT, FQNNGV. J gave up 0 bases and V 4 bases, and 3 bases lay outside the gene matches. CDR3 length equals 15 residues. As DNA, the CDR3 is TGTGCCAGCAGCTCTATAGCGGGAGCCAAAAACATTCAGTACTTC. Its protein is CASSSIAGAKNIQYF. The whole variable domain, filled in from reference TRBV11-2 and TRBJ2-4, reads EAGVAQSPRYKIIEKRQSVAFWCNPISGHATLYWYQQILGQGPKLLIQFQNNGVVDDSQLPKDRFSAERLKGVDSTLKIQPAKLEDSAVYLCASSSIAGAKNIQYFGAGTRLSVL.

V and J are TRBV6-1 and TRBJ1-1, with 7 positions matching TRBD1. CDR3 size: 14 residues. Germline V gene data show CDR1 as MNHNS and CDR2 as SASEGT. With 4 bases clipped from V and 6 bases from J, the junction kept 8 bases outside the gene matches. CDR3 nucleotides: TGTGCCAGCAGTGCCGCCGACAGGGCCCCTGAAGCTTTCTTT. This translates into CASSAADRAPEAFF.

This clone was found a few times. The CDR3 protein is CASSQESGLAYEQYF. DNA of the CDR3: TGTGCCAGCAGCCAAGAAAGCGGCTTAGCCTACGAGCAGTACTTC. The rearrangement joins TRBV4-2 to TRBJ2-7; tentatively, D is TRBD2 (5 bases). Germline lookup yields CDR1 LGHNA and CDR2 YNFKEQ. The length of the CDR3 is 15 residues. V lost 0 bases and J lost 2, with 11 bases in between.

The V gene is TRBV28, the J gene TRBJ2-7; D is uncertain. Germline V gene sequence: CDR1 MDHEN, CDR2 SYDVKM. V lost 5 bases to trimming and J lost 3 bases, with 2 bases between them. The CDR3 sequence is 10 residues long. This CDR3 is CASSGYEQYF. In nucleotides, the CDR3 is TGTGCCAGCAGTGGCTACGAGCAGTACTTC.

The rearrangement joins TRBV28 to TRBJ2-2; 11 nucleotides line up with TRBD1. V was clipped by 8 bases and J by 7 bases; unmatched bases: 9. The CDR3 runs to 15 residues. CDR1 and CDR2 from the germline V gene are MDHEN and SYDVKM. The CDR3 sequence is CASQRTGGASGELFF. The CDR3 nucleotides read TGTGCCAGCCAGAGGACAGGGGGCGCGAGCGGGGAGCTGTTTTTT.

This chain uses TRBV6-1 with TRBJ2-7; 7 positions agree with TRBD1. The CDR3 is made up of 13 amino acids. From germline, CDR1 is MNHNS and CDR2 SASEGT. V gave up 7 bases and J gave up 2 bases; unmatched junction bases: 5. CDR3 loop: CASTYRGPYEQYF. CDR3 in DNA: TGTGCCAGCACATACAGGGGACCCTACGAGCAGTACTTC.

The chain is built from TRBV5-1 and TRBJ2-7; TRBD2 matches 11 bases. The CDR3 is made up of 16 amino acids. J lost 2 bases, V lost 4 bases, and 8 bases had no gene match. Germline V gene data show CDR1 as SGHRS and CDR2 as YFSETQ. The CDR3 protein is CASSAGTSGPTYEQYF. DNA of the CDR3: TGCGCCAGCAGCGCCGGGACTAGCGGCCCGACCTACGAGCAGTACTTC.